This TCR beta chain was found in a study of blood T cell repertoires in COVID-19. Across the whole study: Samples representing acute and convalescent COVID-19 were sourced from the United States, Italy and Spain.

Germline assignment: CDR1 LGHNT and CDR2 FRNRAP. The CDR3 loop spans 15 amino acids. The V and J ends lost 0 bases and 3 bases respectively, with 12 bases between them. Sequencing used immunoSEQ multiplex PCR; TCRdb keeps in-frame clones, though not all of them. In the table there are some 54,000 clones, over 80% of which are singletons. This receptor was identified in a man between 65 and 85 years old with active COVID-19. The sequenced material came from peripheral blood. The chain combines TRBV12-5 with TRBJ2-7; D gene ambiguous. CDR3 bases: TGTGCTAGTGGTTTGGTAGTGAGGCCCGACTACGAGCAGTACTTC. It codes for CASGLVVRPDYEQYF.